This record concerns one T cell receptor (beta chain) sequence. The antigen remains undetermined. Researchers prepared the TCRbeta library using unique molecular identifiers, the study reports. TCRdb fed the PCR reads into MiXCR, producing one record per CDR3 protein. The table records about 830,000 distinct CDR3 sequences, roughly 15% of them present only once. The data were taken from a study of T-cell reconstitution after alpha-beta-depleted transplantation in children. Points from the study as a whole: Two months or so post-transplant, alpha-beta T cells reportedly derived from several hundred expanded graft clones. Hyperexpanded clones declined; after one year, newly produced T cells mostly supplied diversity.

J was trimmed by 0 bases and V by 1 base; bases with no gene match: 4. The CDR3 totals 17 residues. Germline V gives CDR1 MGHRA, CDR2 YSYEKL. The source is a male patient younger than 18 who had a stem cell transplant for acute lymphoblastic leukemia, so the T cells may come from the graft donor. The genes are TRBV4-1 and TRBJ2-3; 10 bases map to TRBD2. The material sequenced was PBMCs, mostly from graft donor cells, taken 360 days after TCRalphabeta/CD19-depleted stem cell transplant. CDR3 residues: CASSQVRTSGSTDTQYF. CDR3 sequence (DNA): TGCGCCAGCAGCCAAGTGCGGACTAGCGGAAGCACAGATACGCAGTATTTT.